The source of this TCR beta chain is a study of blood T cell repertoires in COVID-19. Whole-study context: The United States, Italy and Spain provided the acute and convalescent COVID-19 samples.

Generated by immunoSEQ multiplex PCR, the TCRdb table keeps only in-frame clones and is missing some. The top ten hold roughly 2.6% of the sample, which has about 230,000 clones, just under 90% seen once. Unmatched junction bases numbered 5, after V lost 5 bases and J lost 4 bases. CDR1 is MDHEN, CDR2 SYDVKM, per germline. This CDR3 spans 15 amino acids. Enrolment of Seattle patients took place during active infection, and they were followed longitudinally. The rearrangement uses TRBV28 and TRBJ1-1; TRBD1 matches at 12 bases. Specimen: peripheral blood. The receptor comes from a man aged 30-40 years with COVID-19, enrolled during active disease. The CDR3 sequence is CASSGTGGEGTEAFF. The CDR3 DNA is TGTGCCAGCAGTGGGACAGGGGGCGAGGGCACTGAAGCTTTCTTT.